There are a few counts of the clone carrying this T cell receptor beta chain. The target antigen is unknown. This specimen comes from a study of CD8 T cells in ankylosing spondylitis. TCRdb reanalysed the 5' RACE reads using MiXCR and keeps one entry per CDR3 protein. This table holds some 800,000 distinct CDR3 sequences, around 11% found once. V was clipped by 2 bases and J by 4 bases, with 5 bases between them. The CDR3 runs 12 residues. CDR1 and CDR2 from the germline V gene are SEHNR and FQNEAQ (reference sequence). Notes on the study in general: As reported, disease-linked clones showed significant enrichment in matched ankylosing spondylitis synovial fluid. Clones linked to disease, bearing a CD8+ phenotype, were relatively rare in peripheral blood. A TCR beta motif of 8 or 9 highly homologous variants appeared characteristic of ankylosing spondylitis blood.

The chain combines TRBV7-9 with TRBJ2-5; D is unresolved. Sequencing was performed on blood, either unsorted or a sorted T cell fraction (not recorded which). This TCR came from a male donor with ankylosing spondylitis. CDR3 sequence: CASSLLTETQYF. The CDR3 DNA reads as TGTGCCAGCAGCTTACTAACAGAGACCCAGTACTTC.